This T cell receptor (beta chain) stems from a study of T cells in Graves' hyperthyroidism and ophthalmopathy. Broader study findings: Peripheral blood also featured most of the thyroid clonotypes expanded above 0.001.

This clonotype was found a few times. Its antigen is unknown. RNA transcripts provided the source from which TCR beta CDR3 regions were amplified. The TCR CDR3 first-round RT-PCR relied on the HTBI primer set. TCRdb passed the multiplex PCR reads through MiXCR, listing each CDR3 protein once. The repertoire holds fewer than 400,000 distinct CDR3 sequences, with 15% to 18% as singletons. CDR3 size: 12 residues. Trimming shortened V by 0 bases and J by 7 bases, and 5 bases separated the two germline ends. Germline V gene lookup returns CDR1 SEHNR and CDR2 FQNEAQ (reference sequence). The hyperthyroidism was newly diagnosed and had lasted under 2 months; the patients were aged 18 to 65.

Sequenced input: blood. The TCR was taken from a woman aged 18-35 years with Graves' hyperthyroidism that later progressed to Graves' ophthalmopathy. The rearrangement joins TRBV7-9 to TRBJ2-3; no reliable D call. CDR3 DNA sequence: TGTGCCAGCAGCTTAGCGCTGAATACGCAGTATTTT. Its protein is CASSLALNTQYF.